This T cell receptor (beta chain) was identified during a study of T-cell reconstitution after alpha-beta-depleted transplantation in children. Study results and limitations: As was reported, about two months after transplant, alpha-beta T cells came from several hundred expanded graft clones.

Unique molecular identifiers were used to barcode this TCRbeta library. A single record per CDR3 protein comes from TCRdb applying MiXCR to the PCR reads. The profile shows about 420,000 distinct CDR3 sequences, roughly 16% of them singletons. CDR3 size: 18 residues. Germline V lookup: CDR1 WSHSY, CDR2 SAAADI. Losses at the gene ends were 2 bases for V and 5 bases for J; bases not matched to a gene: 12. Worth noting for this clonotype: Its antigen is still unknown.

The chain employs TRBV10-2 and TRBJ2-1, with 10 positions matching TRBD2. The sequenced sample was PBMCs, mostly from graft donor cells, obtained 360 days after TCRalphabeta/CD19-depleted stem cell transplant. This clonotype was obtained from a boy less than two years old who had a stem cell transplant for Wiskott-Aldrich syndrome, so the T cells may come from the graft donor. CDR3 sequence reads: CASSEPGLARPFHNEQFF. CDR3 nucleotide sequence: TGCGCCAGCAGTGAGCCGGGACTAGCGCGACCGTTCCACAATGAGCAGTTCTTC.